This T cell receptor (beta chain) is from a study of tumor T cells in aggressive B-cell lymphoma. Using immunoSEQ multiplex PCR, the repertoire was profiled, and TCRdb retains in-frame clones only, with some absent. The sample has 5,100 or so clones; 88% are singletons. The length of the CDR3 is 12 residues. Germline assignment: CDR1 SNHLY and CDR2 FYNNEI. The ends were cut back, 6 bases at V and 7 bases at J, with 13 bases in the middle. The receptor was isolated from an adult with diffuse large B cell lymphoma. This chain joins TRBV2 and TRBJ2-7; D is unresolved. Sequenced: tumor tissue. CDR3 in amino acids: CASSVFSWEQYF. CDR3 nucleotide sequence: TGTGCCAGCAGCGTCTTTAGTTGGGAGCAGTACTTC. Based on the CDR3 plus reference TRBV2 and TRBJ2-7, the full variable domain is EPEVTQTPSHQVTQMGQEVILRCVPISNHLYFYWYRQILGQKVEFLVSFYNNEISEKSEIFDDQFSVERPDGSNFTLKIRSTKLEDSAMYFCASSVFSWEQYFGPGTRLTVT.